The 7 T cell receptor beta chains given below trace back to one sample, sequenced in a study of response to subunit inactivated influenza vaccine. TCRdb re-called the RT-PCR reads through MiXCR, storing one row per CDR3 protein. The data show about 520,000 distinct CDR3 sequences, approximately 7.8% seen once. The specimen comprised PBMCs from blood, sampled roughly 24 months after vaccination. The receptor set was obtained from a man in his fifties or sixties who received an inactivated influenza vaccine.

This clonotype was counted only a few times. This may come from a read error, since a much larger clone is one base off. J is TRBJ1-1 and V is TRBV3-1; D is possibly TRBD1 (5 bases). The germline gives CDR1 LGHDT, CDR2 YNNKEL (reference sequence). Trimming stripped 9 bases from V and 8 bases from J, with 16 bases between. This CDR3 has 12 amino acids. The CDR3 spells CASANRNREAFF. The CDR3 nucleotides read TGTGCCAGTGCAAACAGGAATAGGGAAGCTTTCTTT.

The CDR3 spells CSASFRGRGNQPQHF. CDR3 nucleotides: TGCAGTGCTAGTTTCAGGGGGAGGGGAAATCAGCCCCAGCATTTT. The V call is TRBV20-1, the J call TRBJ1-5; 7 bases line up with TRBD1. Germline V gene sequence: CDR1 DFQATT, CDR2 SNEGSKA (reference sequence). V lost 3 bases to trimming and J lost 4 bases; unmatched junction nucleotides: 9. CDR3 length equals 15 residues.

This clonotype was observed at least ten times. This chain uses TRBV5-1 with TRBJ2-1; a weak D match, TRBD1 (6 bases). From germline, CDR1 is SGHRS and CDR2 YFSETQ. The CDR3 extends over 13 amino acids. Trimming took off 4 bases at V and 7 bases at J, with 12 bases between the two ends. The CDR3 is CASSIQGMNEQFF. The CDR3, as DNA: TGCGCCAGCAGCATACAGGGAATGAATGAGCAGTTCTTC.

In this sample, this clonotype turned up a few times. A read error may account for a junction end that differs from germline. V gene TRBV7-3 combines with J gene TRBJ2-3, with no clear D. Germline-derived CDR1 and CDR2 are SGHTA and FQGTGA. This CDR3 is 14 amino acids long. The CDR3 DNA follows: TGTGCCAGCAGCCTAACGGTTGTCCCAGATACGCAGTATTTT. Translated: CASSLTVVPDTQYF.

The chain links TRBV12-3 or TRBV12-4 to TRBJ2-5; D is possibly TRBD2 (6 bases). This CDR3 is 16 amino acids long. Trimming took 5 bases from V and 1 from J, leaving 17 bases between them. The CDR3 DNA reads TGTGCCAGCAGTCCCACTGTAACCGGGGGCCAAGAGACCCAGTACTTC. Protein sequence: CASSPTVTGGQETQYF.

This clonotype was seen ten or more times. The rearrangement uses TRBV20-1 and TRBJ2-7; 7 bases fit TRBD2. This CDR3 contains 15 residues. V shed 1 base and J 3 bases; nucleotides not matched to a gene: 9. The germline gives CDR1 DFQATT, CDR2 SNEGSKA (reference sequence). CDR3 protein: CSARGAGVWHYEQYF. CDR3 bases: TGCAGTGCTAGAGGTGCGGGGGTATGGCACTACGAGCAGTACTTC.

This clonotype was picked up a small number of times. V usage is TRBV12-3 or TRBV12-4 and J usage is TRBJ2-7, with D uncertain. Between the trimmed V and J ends, which lost 2 bases and 2 bases, there was a span of 10 bases. The CDR3 covers 14 residues. For the CDR3, the DNA is TGTGCCAGCAGTTTATCGTCTTATCCCTACGAGCAGTACTTC. As protein: CASSLSSYPYEQYF.